This T cell receptor (beta chain) was profiled in a study of tumor-infiltrating lymphocytes in primary liver carcinoma. Constant-region priming of roughly 490 ng total RNA yielded TCR beta cDNA. Investigators got TCR beta libraries out of three nested multiplex PCR rounds, done with slightly modified ARM-PCR. Two initial PCR rounds of about 11 cycles each paired TRBV1-TRBV30 forward primers with a C-beta reverse primer. TCRdb reanalysed the multiplex PCR reads using MiXCR and keeps one entry per CDR3 protein. This sample carries about 180,000 distinct CDR3 sequences, over 45% of them seen once, and the ten largest clones take around 74%. This CDR3 comprises 14 residues. The V segment lost 5 bases and the J segment 4 bases; nucleotides outside the gene matches: 6. Germline V gives CDR1 MDHEN, CDR2 SYDVKM. Alongside blood RNA obtained from unsorted whole blood, germline DNA was also extracted.

Input material: peripheral blood. The receptor's source is a man in his forties or fifties with primary liver carcinoma and hepatitis B virus infection. The chain carries TRBV28 and TRBJ2-7, with 9 bases lining up with TRBD1. CDR3 region: CASSIWDREYEQYF. The CDR3 DNA reads TGTGCCAGCAGTATTTGGGACAGGGAATACGAGCAGTACTTC.